These 16 T cell receptor beta chains were all obtained from the same sample, sequenced in a study of T cell responses to AZD1222 COVID-19 vaccine. The data were produced by immunoSEQ multiplex PCR, yet TCRdb's version contains in-frame clones alone and is incomplete. The sample data list about 140,000 clones. Source material: peripheral blood. These receptors were taken from an adult in good health.

The chain links TRBV18 to TRBJ1-6; tentative D call: TRBD1 (5 bases). This CDR3 spans 16 amino acids. Germline V gene sequence: CDR1 KGHSH, CDR2 LQKENI. Between the trimmed V and J ends, which lost 4 bases and 4 bases, there was a span of 14 bases. For the CDR3, the DNA is TGTGCCAGCTCACTAAATCCCGGGACTTATAATTCACCCCTCCACTTT. Translation gives CASSLNPGTYNSPLHF.

The chain has TRBV5-1 and TRBJ1-3; TRBD1 matches at 7 bases. Germline-derived CDR1 and CDR2 are SGHRS and YFSETQ. This CDR3 spans 16 amino acids. Trimming removed 0 bases from V and 3 bases from J; junction bases left unmatched: 6. This chain's CDR3 is CASSLDRGPGGNTIYF. Written as DNA, the CDR3 is TGCGCCAGCAGCTTGGACAGGGGCCCGGGTGGAAACACCATATATTTT.

The chain joins TRBV7-2 to TRBJ1-2; the D is unclear. This CDR3 is 15 amino acids long. The V gene lost 0 bases and the J gene lost 0 bases, with 8 bases spanning the gap. Germline loops: CDR1 SGHTA, CDR2 FQGNSA. CDR3 sequence: CASSLAAASNYGYTF. CDR3 bases: TGTGCCAGCAGCTTAGCGGCAGCCTCTAACTATGGCTACACCTTC. Full variable domain (rest looked up from reference TRBV7-2 and TRBJ1-2): GAGVSQSPSNKVTEKGKDVELRCDPISGHTALYWYRQSLGQGLEFLIYFQGNSAPDKSGLPSDRFSAERTGGSVSTLTIQRTQQEDSAVYLCASSLAAASNYGYTFGSGTRLTVV.

The V and J genes are TRBV29-1 and TRBJ2-3; D is unresolved. Germline V gene sequence: CDR1 SQVTM, CDR2 ANQGSEA. V shed 2 bases and J shed 0 bases, with 6 bases lying between them. There are 13 residues in the CDR3. This CDR3 reads CSVETSSTDTQYF. In DNA form, the CDR3 reads TGCAGCGTTGAAACTTCTAGCACAGATACGCAGTATTTT.

This chain connects TRBV5-6 to TRBJ1-4; D is possibly TRBD1 (6 bases). The V gene lost 1 base and the J gene lost 8 bases, with 9 bases spanning the gap. In germline, CDR1 is SGHDT, CDR2 YYEEEE. This CDR3 has 13 amino acids. This CDR3 reads CASSLSRGEKLFF. CDR3 DNA sequence: TGTGCCAGCAGCTTGAGCAGGGGAGAAAAACTGTTTTTT.

This chain connects TRBV7-2 to TRBJ1-6, with 8 positions matching TRBD1. The CDR3 contains 16 residues. The trim removed 2 bases at V and 10 bases at J, leaving 10 bases unmatched. Germline assignment: CDR1 SGHTA and CDR2 FQGNSA. CDR3 sequence (DNA): TGTGCCAGCAGCTTAACCTGGACAGGGTTTTTGTCACCCCTCCACTTT. Amino acid sequence: CASSLTWTGFLSPLHF.

V is TRBV6-5 and J is TRBJ1-6; TRBD1 is a possible D gene (6 bases). The CDR3 loop spans 15 amino acids. Trimming shortened V by 8 bases and J by 10 bases, and 21 bases separated the two germline ends. Germline V gives CDR1 MNHEY, CDR2 SVGAGI. The CDR3 region is CASLPPQGGRSPLHF. The CDR3 DNA sequence: TGTGCCAGCCTGCCGCCACAGGGAGGTCGGTCACCCCTCCACTTT.

The chain employs TRBV6-5 and TRBJ2-5; a possible D gene is TRBD1 (5 bases). Between the trimmed V and J ends, which lost 5 bases and 1 base, there was a span of 14 bases. The CDR3 runs 15 residues. The V gene's germline CDR1 is MNHEY and CDR2 SVGAGI. As DNA, the CDR3 is TGTGCCAGCAGTCCGACAGTTACCCGCCAAGAGACCCAGTACTTC. Translation: CASSPTVTRQETQYF.

The V call is TRBV29-1, the J call TRBJ1-2, with unresolved D. CDR1 and CDR2 from the germline V gene are SQVTM and ANQGSEA. Trimming removed 1 base from V and 8 bases from J, with 14 bases in between. CDR3 size: 13 residues. DNA for the CDR3: TGCAGCGTTGAAGTCTTTACAGCCGGAGGCTACACCTTC. Translated: CSVEVFTAGGYTF.

This chain uses TRBV12-5 with TRBJ1-4; tentatively, D is TRBD1 (5 bases). Germline assignment: CDR1 LGHNT and CDR2 FRNRAP. Trimming removed 4 bases from V and 5 bases from J, with 11 bases in between. This CDR3 spans 14 amino acids. The CDR3 DNA is TGTGCTAGTGGTTGGACACAGCGGAATGAAAAACTGTTTTTT. Its protein product is CASGWTQRNEKLFF.

V is TRBV6-5 and J is TRBJ2-3; 8 bases fit TRBD1. Germline CDR1 is MNHEY and CDR2 is SVGAGI. J gave up 6 bases and V 6 bases, and 11 bases lay outside the gene matches. The CDR3 has 15 residues. CDR3 nucleotide sequence: TGTGCCAGCAGATTACCAGGGGGCCCTGGTGATACGCAGTATTTT. The encoded protein is CASRLPGGPGDTQYF.

V and J are TRBV18 and TRBJ2-7; TRBD1 is a possible D gene (5 bases). There are 16 residues in the CDR3. Germline CDR1 and CDR2: KGHSH and LQKENI. Trimming pared 5 bases from V and 0 bases from J, leaving 17 bases between. The CDR3 loop is CASSGTGHITSYEQYF. In nucleotides, the CDR3 is TGTGCCAGCTCAGGAACAGGTCATATTACCTCCTACGAGCAGTACTTC.

As DNA, the CDR3 is TGTGCCAGCAAGCGGGGAAACACCATATATTTT. Encoded protein: CASKRGNTIYF. This chain uses TRBV13 with TRBJ1-3; no definite D call. V gave up 7 bases and J gave up 4 bases, with 5 bases separating them. This CDR3 spans 11 amino acids. Germline V gives CDR1 PRHDT, CDR2 FYEKMQ (reference sequence).

Comment on this clone: An end of the junction differs from the germline gene, which may be a read error. This sequence joins TRBV7-9 and TRBJ1-2; D gene unclear. Germline CDR1 SEHNR, CDR2 FQNEAQ (reference sequence). The CDR3 sequence is 10 residues long. CDR3 in amino acids: CASSLDRIYF. The CDR3 nucleotides are TGTGCCAGCAGCTTAGATCGGATCTACTTC.

The gene calls are TRBV5-5 and TRBJ2-3; 7 bases agree with TRBD1. CDR3 length: 16 amino acids. The germline V gene encodes CDR1 SGHKS and CDR2 YYEKEE (reference sequence). J lost 0 bases, V lost 0 bases, and 4 bases had no gene match. In DNA, the CDR3 is TGTGCCAGCAGCTTGGCCTCGGGACAGAGCACAGATACGCAGTATTTT. Translation: CASSLASGQSTDTQYF.

The V gene is TRBV4-3, the J gene TRBJ1-5, with D hard to call. The CDR3 is 13 amino acids. CDR1 is LGHNA and CDR2 is YSLEER in the germline V gene. V was pared by 1 base and J by 5 bases, with 6 bases between. The CDR3 sequence: CASSQVPDQPQHF. The CDR3 bases are TGCGCCAGCAGCCAAGTTCCAGATCAGCCCCAGCATTTT.